One and the same sample provided the 6 T cell receptor beta chains below, sequenced in a study of cytomegalovirus exposure and HLA in healthy donors listed by TCRdb under 2017. The library was built by means of the immunoSEQ multiplex PCR assay. A mixture of 60 forward primers for TCR Vbeta segments and 13 reverse primers for TCR Jbeta segments was used in the multiplex PCR. TCRdb retrieved this table from immuneACCESS and kept in-frame rearrangements only. Not all clones are present; in checked studies, unresolved V genes account for under half, and no reason is known for the remainder. The sample includes around 90,000 clones, with approximately 86% observed a single time. The ten largest clonotypes hold about a tenth of the sample. Sequenced input: PBMCs. These receptors originate from a man aged 25 to 40 in good health and CMV-seropositive.

The CDR3 nucleotides are TGCAGTGCGGGGAGTTATGGTACCCAGTACTTC. This gives the protein CSAGSYGTQYF. V and J are TRBV20-1 and TRBJ2-5; tentatively, D is TRBD2 (5 bases). V shed 6 bases and J shed 8 bases, with 13 bases lying between them. The CDR3 has 11 amino acids. Germline V CDR1 and CDR2: DFQATT, SNEGSKA (reference sequence).

This chain joins TRBV5-4 and TRBJ1-2, with 9 bases fitting TRBD1. Germline CDR1 is SGHNT and CDR2 is YYREEE (reference sequence). This CDR3 is built from 15 residues. V shed 2 bases and J 4 bases; nucleotides not matched to a gene: 6. CDR3 in amino acids: CASSFGTGGIYGYTF. The CDR3 DNA reads TGTGCCAGCAGCTTCGGTACAGGGGGCATCTATGGCTACACCTTC.

This sequence joins TRBV7-8 and TRBJ1-5; 9 bases match TRBD1. The germline gives CDR1 SGHVS, CDR2 FQNEAQ. V lost 6 bases, J lost 5 bases, and 5 bases stayed unmatched. The CDR3 is made up of 14 amino acids. The CDR3 reads CASRQTGGDQPQHF. The CDR3 DNA is TGTGCCAGCAGACAGACAGGGGGGGATCAGCCCCAGCATTTT.

The chain uses TRBV27 and TRBJ2-2; 9 bases line up with TRBD2. The CDR3 spans 14 residues. From germline, CDR1 is MNHEY and CDR2 SMNVEV (reference sequence). V dropped 4 bases and J dropped 4; count of bases not matched to a gene: 1. This chain's CDR3 is CASSSSGTTGELFF. DNA of the CDR3: TGTGCCAGCAGTTCTAGCGGGACCACCGGGGAGCTGTTTTTT.

The CDR3 loop is CASSQDRLAGLGEQFF. The CDR3 region has the DNA TGCGCCAGCAGCCAAGATCGACTAGCGGGATTAGGTGAGCAGTTCTTC. The chain joins TRBV4-1 to TRBJ2-1; 11 nucleotides align to TRBD2. Germline-derived CDR1 and CDR2 are MGHRA and YSYEKL. The ends lost 0 bases at V and 9 bases at J; junction bases unmatched: 7. The CDR3 has 16 amino acids.

The chain employs TRBV7-9 and TRBJ2-3; D possibly corresponds to TRBD2 (5 bases). The CDR3 sequence is 14 residues long. From germline, CDR1 is SEHNR and CDR2 FQNEAQ (reference sequence). Trimming pared 2 bases from V and 1 base from J, leaving 7 bases between. This CDR3 reads CASSLRAGTDTQYF. The CDR3 DNA is TGTGCCAGCAGCTTACGAGCGGGCACAGATACGCAGTATTTT.